This TCR beta chain is drawn from a study of blood T cells in healthy people across ages. Sample-barcoded 5' priming and a J-beta primer mix drove a second PCR of 7 to 11 cycles. Every sample gave at least 2.5 million paired-end reads containing CDR3. Each CDR3 protein gets one entry after TCRdb re-called the 5' RACE reads with MiXCR. The repertoire holds about 1,800,000 distinct CDR3 sequences, with about 28% as singletons. Per the germline V gene, CDR1 is DFQATT and CDR2 is SNEGSKA (reference sequence). This CDR3 has 16 residues. Germline trimming cut 3 bases from V and 7 bases from J; bases unmatched to any gene: 14. Findings of the study overall: PBMCs left unsorted prevented a conclusive naive versus antigen-experienced comparison.

This clonotype was counted a few times. Antigen specificity is unknown. The chain recombines TRBV20-1 with TRBJ2-7; 11 bases fit TRBD2. The sample taken for sequencing was blood. The TCR was taken from a woman under 40 in good health. CDR3 loop: CSASRTSGSPPKEQYF. The CDR3 nucleotides are TGCAGTGCTAGCCGAACTAGCGGGAGCCCCCCCAAAGAGCAGTACTTC.